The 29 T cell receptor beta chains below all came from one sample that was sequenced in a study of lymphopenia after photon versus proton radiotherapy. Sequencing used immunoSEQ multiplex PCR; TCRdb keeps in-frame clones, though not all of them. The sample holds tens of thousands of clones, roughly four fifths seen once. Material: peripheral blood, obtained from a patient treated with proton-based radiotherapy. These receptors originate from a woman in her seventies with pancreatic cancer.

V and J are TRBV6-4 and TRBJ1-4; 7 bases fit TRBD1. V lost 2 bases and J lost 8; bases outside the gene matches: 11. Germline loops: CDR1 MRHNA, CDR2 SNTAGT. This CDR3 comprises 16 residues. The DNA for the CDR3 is TGTGCCAGCAGTGACATCAAACAGGGGATAGGCGAAAAACTGTTTTTT. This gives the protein CASSDIKQGIGEKLFF.

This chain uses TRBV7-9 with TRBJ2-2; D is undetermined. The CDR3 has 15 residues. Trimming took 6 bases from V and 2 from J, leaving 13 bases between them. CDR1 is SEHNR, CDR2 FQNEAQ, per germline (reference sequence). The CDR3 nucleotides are TGTGCCAGCAGATATCCACGGATTAACACCGGGGAGCTGTTTTTT. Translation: CASRYPRINTGELFF. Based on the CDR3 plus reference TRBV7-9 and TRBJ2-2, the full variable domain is DTGVSQNPRHKITKRGQNVTFRCDPISEHNRLYWYRQTLGQGPEFLTYFQNEAQLEKSRLLSDRFSAERPKGSFSTLEIQRTEQGDSAMYLCASRYPRINTGELFFGEGSRLTVL.

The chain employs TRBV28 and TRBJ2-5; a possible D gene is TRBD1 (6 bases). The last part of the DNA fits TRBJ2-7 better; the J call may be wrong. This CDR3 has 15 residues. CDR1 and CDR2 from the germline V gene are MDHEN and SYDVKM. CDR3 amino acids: CASSQIQGPGYEQYF. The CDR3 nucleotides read TGTGCCAGCAGCCAAATACAGGGTCCGGGCTACGAGCAGTACTTC.

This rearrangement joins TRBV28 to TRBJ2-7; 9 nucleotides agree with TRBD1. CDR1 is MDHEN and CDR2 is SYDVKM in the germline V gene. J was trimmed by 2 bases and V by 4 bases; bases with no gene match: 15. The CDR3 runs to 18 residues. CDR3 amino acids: CASSSRHRTGERAYEQYF. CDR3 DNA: TGTGCCAGCAGTTCGCGACACAGGACAGGGGAGCGCGCCTACGAGCAGTACTTC.

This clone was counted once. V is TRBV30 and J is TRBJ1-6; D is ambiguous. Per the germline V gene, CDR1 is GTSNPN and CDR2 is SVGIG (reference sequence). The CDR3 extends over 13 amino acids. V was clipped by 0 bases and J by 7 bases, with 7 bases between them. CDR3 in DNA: TGTGCCTGGAGTGTACTGCCAAATTCACCCCTCCACTTT. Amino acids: CAWSVLPNSPLHF.

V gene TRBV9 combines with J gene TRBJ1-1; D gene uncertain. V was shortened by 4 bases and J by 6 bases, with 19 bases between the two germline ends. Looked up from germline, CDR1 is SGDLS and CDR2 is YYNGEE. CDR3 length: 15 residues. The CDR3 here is CASSPTVSVGAEAFF. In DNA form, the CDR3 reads TGTGCCAGCAGCCCCACGGTTTCAGTTGGCGCTGAAGCTTTCTTT.

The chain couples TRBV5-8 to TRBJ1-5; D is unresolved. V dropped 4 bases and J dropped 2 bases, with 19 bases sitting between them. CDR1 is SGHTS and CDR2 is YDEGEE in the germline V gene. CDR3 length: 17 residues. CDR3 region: CASSRLITGGGNQPQHF. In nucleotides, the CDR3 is TGTGCCAGCAGCCGTCTAATCACCGGCGGGGGCAATCAGCCCCAGCATTTT.

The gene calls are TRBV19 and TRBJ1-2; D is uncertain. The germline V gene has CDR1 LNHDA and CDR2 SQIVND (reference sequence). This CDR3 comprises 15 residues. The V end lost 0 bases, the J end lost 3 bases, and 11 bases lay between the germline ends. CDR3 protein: CASSIDHAGDYGYTF. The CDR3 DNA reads TGTGCCAGTAGTATAGATCATGCAGGTGACTATGGCTACACCTTC.

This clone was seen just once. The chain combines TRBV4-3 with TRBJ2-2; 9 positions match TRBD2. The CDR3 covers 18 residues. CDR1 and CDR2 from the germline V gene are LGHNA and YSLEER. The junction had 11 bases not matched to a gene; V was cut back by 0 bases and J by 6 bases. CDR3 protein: CASSQDHAAGGPAGELFF. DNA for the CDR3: TGCGCCAGCAGCCAAGACCATGCGGCGGGAGGGCCGGCCGGGGAGCTGTTTTTT.

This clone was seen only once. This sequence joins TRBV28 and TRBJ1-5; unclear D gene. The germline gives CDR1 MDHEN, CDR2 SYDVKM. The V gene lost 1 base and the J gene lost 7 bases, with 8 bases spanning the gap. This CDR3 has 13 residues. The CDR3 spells CASSLFIQQPQHF. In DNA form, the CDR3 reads TGTGCCAGCAGTTTATTCATCCAACAGCCCCAGCATTTT.

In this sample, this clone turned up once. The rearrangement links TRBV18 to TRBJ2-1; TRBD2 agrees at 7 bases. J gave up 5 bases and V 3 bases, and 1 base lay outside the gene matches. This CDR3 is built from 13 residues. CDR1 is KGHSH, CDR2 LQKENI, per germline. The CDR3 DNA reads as TGTGCCAGCTCACCGGGGAGGGACAATGAGCAGTTCTTC. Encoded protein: CASSPGRDNEQFF.

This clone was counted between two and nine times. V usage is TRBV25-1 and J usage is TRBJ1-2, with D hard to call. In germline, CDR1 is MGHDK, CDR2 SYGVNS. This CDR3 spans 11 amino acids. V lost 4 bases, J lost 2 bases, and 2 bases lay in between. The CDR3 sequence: CASSANYGYTF. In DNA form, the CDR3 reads TGTGCCAGCAGTGCCAACTATGGCTACACCTTC.

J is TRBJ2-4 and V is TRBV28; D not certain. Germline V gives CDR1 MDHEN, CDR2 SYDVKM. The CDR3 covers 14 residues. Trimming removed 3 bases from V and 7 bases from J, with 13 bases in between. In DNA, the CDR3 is TGTGCCAGCAGTTTTGGCCCCGGTCGGAACATTCAGTACTTC. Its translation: CASSFGPGRNIQYF.

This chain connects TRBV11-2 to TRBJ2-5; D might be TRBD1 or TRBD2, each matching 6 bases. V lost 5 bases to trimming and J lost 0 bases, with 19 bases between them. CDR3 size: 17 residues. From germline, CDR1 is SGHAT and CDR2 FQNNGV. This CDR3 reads CASSPWYWGAHQETQYF. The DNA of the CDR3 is TGTGCCAGCAGCCCGTGGTACTGGGGGGCCCACCAAGAGACCCAGTACTTC. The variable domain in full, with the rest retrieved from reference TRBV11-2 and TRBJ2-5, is EAGVAQSPRYKIIEKRQSVAFWCNPISGHATLYWYQQILGQGPKLLIQFQNNGVVDDSQLPKDRFSAERLKGVDSTLKIQPAKLEDSAVYLCASSPWYWGAHQETQYFGPGTRLLVL.

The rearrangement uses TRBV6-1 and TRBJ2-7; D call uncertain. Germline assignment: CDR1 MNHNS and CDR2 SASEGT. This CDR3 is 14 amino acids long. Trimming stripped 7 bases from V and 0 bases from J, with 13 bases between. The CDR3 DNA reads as TGTGCCAGCACCTGGGCAGTCCCCTCCTACGAGCAGTACTTC. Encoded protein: CASTWAVPSYEQYF.

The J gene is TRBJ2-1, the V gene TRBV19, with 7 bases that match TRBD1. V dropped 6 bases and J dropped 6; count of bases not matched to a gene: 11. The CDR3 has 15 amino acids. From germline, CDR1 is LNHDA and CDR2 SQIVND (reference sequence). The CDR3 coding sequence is TGTGCCAGTAGACTCCCGAACAGGGGTGGCAATGAGCAGTTCTTC. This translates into CASRLPNRGGNEQFF.

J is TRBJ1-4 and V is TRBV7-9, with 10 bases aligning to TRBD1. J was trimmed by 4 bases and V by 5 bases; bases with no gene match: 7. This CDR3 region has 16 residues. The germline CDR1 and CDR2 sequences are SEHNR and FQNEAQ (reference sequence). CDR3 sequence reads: CASSPGQGDINEKLFF. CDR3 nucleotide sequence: TGTGCCAGCAGCCCCGGACAGGGGGATATTAATGAAAAACTGTTTTTT.

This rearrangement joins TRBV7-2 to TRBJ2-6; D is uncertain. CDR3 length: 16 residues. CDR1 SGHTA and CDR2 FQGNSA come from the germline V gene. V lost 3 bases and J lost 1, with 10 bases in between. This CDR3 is CASSLVLGSGANVLTF. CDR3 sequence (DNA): TGTGCCAGCAGCTTGGTTTTAGGATCTGGGGCCAACGTCCTGACTTTC.

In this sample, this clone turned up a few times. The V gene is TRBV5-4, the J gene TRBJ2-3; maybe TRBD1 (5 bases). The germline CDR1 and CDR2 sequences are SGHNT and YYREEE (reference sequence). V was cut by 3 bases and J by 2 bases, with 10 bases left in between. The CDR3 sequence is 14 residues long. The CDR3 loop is CASSSTVSTDTQYF. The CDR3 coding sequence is TGTGCCAGCAGCTCGACAGTTTCCACAGATACGCAGTATTTT.

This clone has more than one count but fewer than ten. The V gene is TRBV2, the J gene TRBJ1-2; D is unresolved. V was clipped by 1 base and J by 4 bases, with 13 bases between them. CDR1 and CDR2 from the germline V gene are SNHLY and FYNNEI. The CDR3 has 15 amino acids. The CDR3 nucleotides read TGTGCCAGCAGTGAAGAGAACTTAATGGGCTATGGCTACACCTTC. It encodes CASSEENLMGYGYTF.

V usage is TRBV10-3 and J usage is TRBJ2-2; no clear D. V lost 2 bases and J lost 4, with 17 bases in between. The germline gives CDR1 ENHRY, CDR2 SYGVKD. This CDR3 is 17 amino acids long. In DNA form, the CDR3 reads TGTGCCATCAGTGAGGATTGGTGGGCCTCGGGCACCGGGGAGCTGTTTTTT. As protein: CAISEDWWASGTGELFF.

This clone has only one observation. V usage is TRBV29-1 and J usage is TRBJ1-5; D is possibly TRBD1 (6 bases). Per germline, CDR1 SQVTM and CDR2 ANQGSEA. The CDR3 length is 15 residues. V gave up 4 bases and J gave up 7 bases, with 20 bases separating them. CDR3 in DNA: TGCAGCGTTGTACTGCCAGGGGCGGCCAGGCAGCCCCAGCATTTT. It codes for CSVVLPGAARQPQHF.

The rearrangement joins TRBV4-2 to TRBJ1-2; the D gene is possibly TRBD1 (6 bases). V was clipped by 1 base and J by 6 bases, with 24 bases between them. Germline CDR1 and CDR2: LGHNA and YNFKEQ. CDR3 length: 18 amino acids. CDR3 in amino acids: CASSQGSETGRRRNGYTF. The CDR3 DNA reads TGTGCCAGCAGCCAAGGGTCCGAAACAGGGCGTCGTCGAAATGGCTACACCTTC.

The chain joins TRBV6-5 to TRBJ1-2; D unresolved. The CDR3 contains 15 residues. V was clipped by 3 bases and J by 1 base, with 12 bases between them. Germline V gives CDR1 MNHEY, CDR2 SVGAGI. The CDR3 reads CASSYLANLNYGYTF. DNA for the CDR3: TGTGCCAGCAGTTATTTAGCTAATCTTAACTATGGCTACACCTTC.

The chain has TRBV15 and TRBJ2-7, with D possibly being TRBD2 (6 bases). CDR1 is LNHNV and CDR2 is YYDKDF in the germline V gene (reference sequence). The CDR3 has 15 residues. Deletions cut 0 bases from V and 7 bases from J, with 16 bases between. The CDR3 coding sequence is TGTGCCACCAGCAGAGATATGGGATCTGGGGGGGAGCAGTACTTC. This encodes CATSRDMGSGGEQYF.

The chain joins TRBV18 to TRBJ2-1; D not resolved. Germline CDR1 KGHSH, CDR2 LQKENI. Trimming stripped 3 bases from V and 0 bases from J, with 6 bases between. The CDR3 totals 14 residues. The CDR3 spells CASSPPSSYNEQFF. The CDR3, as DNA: TGTGCCAGCTCACCCCCCAGCTCCTACAATGAGCAGTTCTTC.

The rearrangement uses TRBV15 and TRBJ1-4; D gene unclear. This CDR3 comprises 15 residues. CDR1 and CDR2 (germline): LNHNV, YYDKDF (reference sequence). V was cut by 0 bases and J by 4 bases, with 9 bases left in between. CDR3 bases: TGTGCCACCAGCAGAGATCCAGCGTATAATGAAAAACTGTTTTTT. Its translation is CATSRDPAYNEKLFF. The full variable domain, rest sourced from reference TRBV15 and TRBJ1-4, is DAMVIQNPRYQVTQFGKPVTLSCSQTLNHNVMYWYQQKSSQAPKLLFHYYDKDFNNEADTPDNFQSRRPNTSFCFLDIRSPGLGDTAMYLCATSRDPAYNEKLFFGSGTQLSVL.

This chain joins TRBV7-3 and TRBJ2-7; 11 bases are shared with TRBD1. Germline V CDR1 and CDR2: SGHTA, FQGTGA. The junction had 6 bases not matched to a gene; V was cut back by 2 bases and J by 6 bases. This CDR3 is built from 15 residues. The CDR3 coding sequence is TGTGCCAGCAGCTTAGCTGGACAGGGGGCGTCCGAGCAGTACTTC. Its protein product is CASSLAGQGASEQYF.

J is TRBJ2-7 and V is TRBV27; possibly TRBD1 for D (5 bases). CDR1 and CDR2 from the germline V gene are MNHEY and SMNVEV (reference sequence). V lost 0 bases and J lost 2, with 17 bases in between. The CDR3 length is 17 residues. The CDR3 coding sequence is TGTGCCAGCAGTTTATCAGGGGCTAGAGAGTCTACCTACGAGCAGTACTTC. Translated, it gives CASSLSGARESTYEQYF.